This entry lists 32 T cell receptor beta chains sequenced from one sample in a study of T cell repertoires in cytomegalovirus infection. TCRdb fed the reads into MiXCR, producing one record per CDR3 protein. The sample records 250,000 or so distinct CDR3 sequences, about a sixth being singletons. The sample comprised CD8+ T cells from PBMCs. The receptors stem from a human donor in good health (CMV status not recorded). Some clones in this sample may be carry-over from other donors' samples.

This clonotype has a count of ten or more. V and J are TRBV4-3 and TRBJ2-6, with D possibly matching TRBD1 (5 bases). The CDR3 totals 19 residues. Germline CDR1 is LGHNA and CDR2 is YSLEER. Deletions cut 0 bases from V and 0 bases from J, with 15 bases between. The CDR3, as DNA: TGCGCCAGCAGCCAAGATAAGGGGAACTTCCCCTCTGGGGCCAACGTCCTGACTTTC. Translating gives CASSQDKGNFPSGANVLTF.

This clonotype showed up many times. The chain combines TRBV4-3 with TRBJ1-2; the D gene is possibly TRBD1 (6 bases). The CDR3 loop spans 15 amino acids. The germline V gene encodes CDR1 LGHNA and CDR2 YSLEER. The V end lost 0 bases, the J end lost 5 bases, and 13 bases lay between the germline ends. In nucleotides, the CDR3 is TGCGCCAGCAGCCAAGATTCCACAGGGCCTTATGGCTACACCTTC. Translation: CASSQDSTGPYGYTF.

This clonotype was seen many times. This rearrangement joins TRBV7-8 to TRBJ2-7; D gene unclear. CDR1 SGHVS and CDR2 FQNEAQ come from the germline V gene. This CDR3 is 12 amino acids long. Trimming shortened V by 4 bases and J by 2 bases, and 6 bases separated the two germline ends. For the CDR3, the DNA is TGTGCCAGCAGCTCCATCACCTACGAGCAGTACTTC. Amino acid sequence: CASSSITYEQYF.

This clonotype came up a few times. The chain couples TRBV25-1 to TRBJ2-3, with no clear D. CDR1 and CDR2 (germline): MGHDK, SYGVNS. The CDR3 spans 14 residues. V lost 0 bases and J lost 7, with 11 bases in between. CDR3 sequence: CASSEYREENTQYF. The CDR3 DNA reads as TGTGCCAGCAGTGAATACCGAGAGGAAAATACGCAGTATTTT.

At least ten counts were recorded for this clonotype. The V call is TRBV7-8, the J call TRBJ2-5; 12 nucleotides line up with TRBD2. The trim removed 5 bases at V and 4 bases at J, leaving 5 bases unmatched. CDR1 SGHVS and CDR2 FQNEAQ come from the germline V gene. CDR3 length equals 15 residues. The CDR3 bases are TGTGCCAGCAGCCACTGGACTAGCGGGATAGAGACCCAGTACTTC. This sequence encodes CASSHWTSGIETQYF.

Many counts were recorded for this clonotype. The J gene is TRBJ2-1, the V gene TRBV7-8; 11 nucleotides align to TRBD2. The germline V gene has CDR1 SGHVS and CDR2 FQNEAQ. The CDR3 has 17 amino acids. V was pared by 11 bases and J by 0 bases, with 12 bases of the junction left unmatched. The chain's CDR3 is CAVLGASGGSSYNEQFF. The CDR3 DNA sequence: TGTGCCGTTCTTGGGGCTAGCGGGGGGAGCTCCTACAATGAGCAGTTCTTC.

The chain employs TRBV19 and TRBJ1-5; a possible D gene is TRBD1 (5 bases). Trimming removed 0 bases from V and 10 bases from J, with 19 bases in between. CDR1 LNHDA and CDR2 SQIVND come from the germline V gene (reference sequence). The CDR3 consists of 16 residues. The CDR3 region has the DNA TGTGCCAGTAGTATAGATGGGGGATCCCAACAATCCCCCCAGCATTTT. The encoded protein is CASSIDGGSQQSPQHF.

The J gene is TRBJ1-2, the V gene TRBV29-1, with D possibly being TRBD1 (5 bases). Trimming removed 6 bases at V and 1 base at J, with 18 bases between. Per germline, CDR1 SQVTM and CDR2 ANQGSEA. The CDR3 runs 15 residues. CDR3 nucleotides: TGCAGCGTCTATGGGGTCGACAGATATAACTATGGCTACACCTTC. Translated: CSVYGVDRYNYGYTF.

This clonotype was seen at least ten times. The chain carries TRBV19 and TRBJ2-1, with TRBD1 as a possible D gene (6 bases). CDR1 is LNHDA, CDR2 SQIVND, per germline (reference sequence). The CDR3 has 16 residues. Deletions cut 3 bases from V and 4 bases from J, with 16 bases between. CDR3 DNA sequence: TGTGCCAGTAGTATGGTCGAGGACAGAGTGTACAATGAGCAGTTCTTC. Encoded protein: CASSMVEDRVYNEQFF.

This clonotype was counted a few times. This chain joins TRBV25-1 and TRBJ2-7; no clear D gene. The germline V and J ends were trimmed by 1 base and 5 bases, with 15 bases remaining between them. Germline V gene lookup returns CDR1 MGHDK and CDR2 SYGVNS. The CDR3 spans 15 residues. Written as DNA, the CDR3 is TGTGCCAGCAGTGAATTGTCTGAAAAGGAGAACGAGCAGTACTTC. The encoded protein is CASSELSEKENEQYF.

In this sample, this clonotype turned up a few times. The V and J genes are TRBV19 and TRBJ1-1; D uncertain. Germline V CDR1 and CDR2: LNHDA, SQIVND (reference sequence). The V and J ends lost 1 base and 1 base respectively, with 7 bases between them. The CDR3 runs 14 residues. CDR3: CASSIADGNTEAFF. The CDR3 DNA is TGTGCCAGTAGTATAGCCGACGGGAACACTGAAGCTTTCTTT.

Ten or more counts support this clonotype. V and J are TRBV6-1 and TRBJ2-7; tentatively, D is TRBD1 (6 bases). The CDR3 contains 15 residues. CDR1 MNHNS and CDR2 SASEGT come from the germline V gene. Trimming stripped 1 base from V and 3 bases from J, with 13 bases between. The CDR3 DNA is TGTGCCAGCAGTGAAGGGGGGCAGAGAGTCTACGAGCAGTACTTC. Its protein is CASSEGGQRVYEQYF.

This clonotype was detected a few times. A junction end diverges from the germline sequence, so it may reflect a read error. V gene TRBV7-9 combines with J gene TRBJ2-7; 8 positions match TRBD1. The CDR3 loop spans 12 amino acids. Germline V gene data show CDR1 as SEHNR and CDR2 as FQNEAQ (reference sequence). The CDR3: CASSLEPSGGHF. DNA of the CDR3: TGTGCCAGCAGCTTAGAACCCTCAGGGGGCCACTTC.

The chain is built from TRBV29-1 and TRBJ2-7; TRBD1 matches at 8 bases. CDR3 length: 14 amino acids. From germline, CDR1 is SQVTM and CDR2 ANQGSEA. Trimming cost V 3 bases and J 2 bases; bases outside gene matches: 6. The CDR3: CSVDTGGRPYEQYF. The CDR3 DNA reads as TGCAGCGTTGATACAGGGGGAAGGCCCTACGAGCAGTACTTC.

This clonotype has more than one count but fewer than ten. V gene TRBV5-1 combines with J gene TRBJ2-7; a weak D match, TRBD1 (6 bases). The CDR3 covers 14 residues. Trimming cost V 4 bases and J 3 bases, with 14 bases left between them. Germline CDR1 and CDR2: SGHRS and YFSETQ. The CDR3 nucleotides read TGCGCCAGCAGCCAGGGGACCTCAAACTACGAGCAGTACTTC. Amino acid sequence: CASSQGTSNYEQYF. Based on the CDR3 plus reference TRBV5-1 and TRBJ2-7, the full variable domain is KAGVTQTPRYLIKTRGQQVTLSCSPISGHRSVSWYQQTPGQGLQFLFEYFSETQRNKGNFPGRFSGRQFSNSRSEMNVSTLELGDSALYLCASSQGTSNYEQYFGPGTRLTVT.

This clonotype was seen a handful of times. V and J are TRBV23-1 and TRBJ2-1; 11 bases align to TRBD2. TRBV23-1 is an ORF for which the function is uncertain. The CDR3 runs to 18 residues. Trimming at V came to 1 base and at J to 8 bases, leaving 13 bases not matched to a gene. The CDR3 protein is CASSQCGVLAGGPHEQFF. In nucleotides, the CDR3 is TGCGCCAGCAGTCAATGCGGGGTTCTAGCGGGGGGCCCCCATGAGCAGTTCTTC.

The sample holds many counts of this clonotype. J is TRBJ2-7 and V is TRBV7-2, with D perhaps matching TRBD1 or TRBD2 (5 bases each). CDR1 is SGHTA, CDR2 FQGNSA, per germline. V was pared by 1 base and J by 3 bases, with 10 bases between. This CDR3 comprises 14 residues. Here the CDR3 DNA reads TGTGCCAGCAGCTTAGTCGGGGCGGTCTACGAGCAGTACTTC. It specifies CASSLVGAVYEQYF. The variable domain in full, with the rest retrieved from reference TRBV7-2 and TRBJ2-7, is GAGVSQSPSNKVTEKGKDVELRCDPISGHTALYWYRQSLGQGLEFLIYFQGNSAPDKSGLPSDRFSAERTGGSVSTLTIQRTQQEDSAVYLCASSLVGAVYEQYFGPGTRLTVT.

This clonotype was recorded only once. This rearrangement joins TRBV13 to TRBJ2-7; 8 nucleotides agree with TRBD2. The CDR3 contains 15 residues. Germline trimming cut 5 bases from V and 3 bases from J; bases unmatched to any gene: 9. CDR1 PRHDT and CDR2 FYEKMQ come from the germline V gene (reference sequence). CDR3 coding DNA: TGTGCCAGCAGCCGGGAGGGTGGGACTTACTACGAGCAGTACTTC. The encoded protein is CASSREGGTYYEQYF.

The chain couples TRBV29-1 to TRBJ2-1; D may be TRBD1 (5 bases). Germline assignment: CDR1 SQVTM and CDR2 ANQGSEA. The CDR3 runs to 14 residues. Trimming left V 6 bases short and J 6 bases short, with 18 bases between. In nucleotides, the CDR3 is TGCAGCGTCGCGACATGGGCTAGGGGCAATGAGCAGTTCTTC. Protein product: CSVATWARGNEQFF.

Ten or more counts support this clonotype. The V gene is TRBV7-6, the J gene TRBJ2-2, with 7 bases fitting TRBD1. V was pared by 4 bases and J by 0 bases, with 8 bases of the junction left unmatched. The length of the CDR3 is 17 residues. The germline CDR1 and CDR2 sequences are SGHVS and FNYEAQ. CDR3 sequence reads: CASSSPPQGTNTGELFF. Written as DNA, the CDR3 is TGTGCCAGCAGCTCCCCACCACAGGGGACGAACACCGGGGAGCTGTTTTTT.

The chain carries TRBV6-2 or TRBV6-3 and TRBJ1-6; D remains ambiguous. Trimming took off 6 bases at V and 7 bases at J, with 13 bases between the two ends. Per the germline V gene, CDR1 is MNHEY and CDR2 is SVGEGT. The length of the CDR3 is 14 residues. CDR3 residues: CASSPARLNSPLHF. The CDR3 nucleotides read TGTGCCAGCAGCCCGGCTCGATTGAATTCACCCCTCCACTTT.

This clonotype has more than one count but fewer than ten. This chain links TRBV5-6 with TRBJ2-5; 14 nucleotides match TRBD2. The germline V gene encodes CDR1 SGHDT and CDR2 YYEEEE. The CDR3 length is 17 residues. With V trimmed by 4 bases and J by 2 bases, 7 bases remained unmatched. The CDR3: CASSLGTSGGEQETQYF. The CDR3, as DNA: TGTGCCAGCAGCCTGGGGACTAGCGGGGGAGAGCAAGAGACCCAGTACTTC. Full variable domain (outside the CDR3, taken from reference TRBV5-6 and TRBJ2-5): DAGVTQSPTHLIKTRGQQVTLRCSPKSGHDTVSWYQQALGQGPQFIFQYYEEEERQRGNFPDRFSGHQFPNYSSELNVNALLLGDSALYLCASSLGTSGGEQETQYFGPGTRLLVL.

The chain combines TRBV28 with TRBJ2-7; D is unclear. The CDR3 sequence is 15 residues long. The germline V gene has CDR1 MDHEN and CDR2 SYDVKM. The V end lost 5 bases, the J end lost 0 bases, and 14 bases lay between the germline ends. The CDR3 nucleotides read TGTGCCAGCAGTCTCCTTAGCCGCAGCTCCTACGAGCAGTACTTC. Its translation: CASSLLSRSSYEQYF.

This clonotype was counted once. The chain uses TRBV27 and TRBJ2-2; TRBD1 agrees at 7 bases. CDR1 and CDR2 (germline): MNHEY, SMNVEV (reference sequence). J was trimmed by 2 bases and V by 3 bases; bases with no gene match: 12. CDR3 length equals 18 residues. CDR3 sequence (DNA): TGTGCCAGCAGTTTCCAACACCGGGACAGCTATAACACCGGGGAGCTGTTTTTT. Translating it yields CASSFQHRDSYNTGELFF.

The chain is built from TRBV10-3 and TRBJ2-2; TRBD1 might be the D (8 bases). The CDR3 length is 18 residues. Trimming shortened V by 2 bases and J by 2 bases, and 18 bases separated the two germline ends. Germline V lookup: CDR1 ENHRY, CDR2 SYGVKD. CDR3 in DNA: TGTGCCATCAGTGAGCAGGGGGCGGCGGGGGTTAACACCGGGGAGCTGTTTTTT. Amino acids: CAISEQGAAGVNTGELFF.

The chain recombines TRBV12-3 or TRBV12-4 with TRBJ2-1, with 10 positions matching TRBD2. This CDR3 has 14 amino acids. The trim removed 3 bases at V and 7 bases at J, leaving 3 bases unmatched. The CDR3, as DNA: TGTGCCAGCAGTTTTCTAGCGGGGGAGAATGAGCAGTTCTTC. This encodes CASSFLAGENEQFF.

This clonotype was picked up many times. The V gene is TRBV7-6, the J gene TRBJ1-5; D possibly corresponds to TRBD1 (6 bases). The CDR3 spans 15 residues. Germline-derived CDR1 and CDR2 are SGHVS and FNYEAQ. Trimming took 5 bases from V and 2 from J, leaving 13 bases between them. The CDR3 DNA reads TGTGCCAGCAGCCCATACGGGGGCGGCAATCAGCCCCAGCATTTT. This sequence encodes CASSPYGGGNQPQHF.

Ten or more counts support this clonotype. The chain combines TRBV12-3 or TRBV12-4 with TRBJ1-6; possibly TRBD1 for D (5 bases). This CDR3 has 16 residues. V was pared by 5 bases and J by 10 bases, with 21 bases between. The CDR3 region is CASSPPGRPYGSPLHF. Here the CDR3 DNA reads TGTGCCAGCAGTCCCCCGGGACGGCCTTACGGGTCACCCCTCCACTTT.

This clonotype has ten or more counts. The V and J genes are TRBV12-3 or TRBV12-4 and TRBJ1-5; TRBD1 matches 9 bases. CDR3 length equals 16 residues. V lost 5 bases, J lost 6 bases, and 11 bases stayed unmatched. In DNA, the CDR3 is TGTGCCAGCAGTCCCGGACAGGGGAGAGTGGGTCAGCCCCAGCATTTT. This codes for CASSPGQGRVGQPQHF.

The J gene is TRBJ2-7, the V gene TRBV2; perhaps TRBD1 as D (5 bases). CDR1 SNHLY and CDR2 FYNNEI come from the germline V gene. With 6 bases removed from V and 1 base from J, the gap between germline ends came to 10 bases. The CDR3 has 13 residues. The CDR3 sequence is CASSPTESYEQYF. For the CDR3, the DNA is TGTGCCAGCAGCCCGACAGAGTCCTACGAGCAGTACTTC.

This clonotype was observed at least ten times. This chain uses TRBV7-9 with TRBJ1-4, with D maybe TRBD1 (5 bases). The CDR3 covers 15 residues. V was clipped by 0 bases and J by 8 bases, with 13 bases between them. CDR1 and CDR2 from the germline V gene are SEHNR and FQNEAQ (reference sequence). CDR3 coding DNA: TGTGCCAGCAGCTTAGCGACCGTAGAGGGGGAAAAACTGTTTTTT. It encodes CASSLATVEGEKLFF.

This clonotype was seen many times. This rearrangement joins TRBV7-9 to TRBJ2-5; 13 nucleotides align to TRBD2. Unmatched junction bases numbered 4, after V lost 8 bases and J lost 1 base. This CDR3 has 15 amino acids. Germline V gives CDR1 SEHNR, CDR2 FQNEAQ (reference sequence). The DNA for the CDR3 is TGTGCCAGCTTGGGACTAGCGGGATTCCAAGAGACCCAGTACTTC. It encodes CASLGLAGFQETQYF.